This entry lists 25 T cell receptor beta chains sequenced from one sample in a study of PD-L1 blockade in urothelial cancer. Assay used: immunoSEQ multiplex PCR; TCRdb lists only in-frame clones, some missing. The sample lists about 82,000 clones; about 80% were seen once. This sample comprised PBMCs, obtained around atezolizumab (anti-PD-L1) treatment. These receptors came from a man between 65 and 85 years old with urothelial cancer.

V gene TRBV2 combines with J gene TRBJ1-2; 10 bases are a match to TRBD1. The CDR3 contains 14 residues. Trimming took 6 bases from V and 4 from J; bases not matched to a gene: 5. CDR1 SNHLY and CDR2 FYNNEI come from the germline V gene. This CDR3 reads CASRQGQGTYGYTF. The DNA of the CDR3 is TGTGCCAGCAGACAGGGACAGGGGACCTATGGCTACACCTTC.

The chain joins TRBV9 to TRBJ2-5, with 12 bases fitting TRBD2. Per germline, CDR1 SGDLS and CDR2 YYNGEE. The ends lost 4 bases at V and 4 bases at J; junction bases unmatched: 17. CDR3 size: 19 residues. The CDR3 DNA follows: TGTGCCAGCAGCCGGGGGCTAGCGGGGGGGCCGTCGTGGGGAGAGACCCAGTACTTC. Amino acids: CASSRGLAGGPSWGETQYF.

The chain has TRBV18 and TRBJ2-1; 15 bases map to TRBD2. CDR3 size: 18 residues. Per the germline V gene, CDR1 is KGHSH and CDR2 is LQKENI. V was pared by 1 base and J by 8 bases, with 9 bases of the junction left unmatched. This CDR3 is CASSPRTSGGARGDEQFF. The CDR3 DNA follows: TGTGCCAGCTCACCACGGACTAGCGGGGGGGCCCGGGGCGATGAGCAGTTCTTC.

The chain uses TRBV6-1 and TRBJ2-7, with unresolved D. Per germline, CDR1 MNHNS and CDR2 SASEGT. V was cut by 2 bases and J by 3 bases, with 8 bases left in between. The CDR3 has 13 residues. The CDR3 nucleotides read TGTGCCAGCAGTGAATTCGGTGACTACGAGCAGTACTTC. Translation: CASSEFGDYEQYF.

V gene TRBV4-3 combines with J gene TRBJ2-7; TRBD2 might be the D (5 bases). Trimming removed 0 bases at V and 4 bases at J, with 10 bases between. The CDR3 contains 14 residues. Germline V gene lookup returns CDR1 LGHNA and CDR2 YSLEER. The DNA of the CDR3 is TGCGCCAGCAGCCAAGAGTGGACTCCTTACGAGCAGTACTTC. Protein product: CASSQEWTPYEQYF.

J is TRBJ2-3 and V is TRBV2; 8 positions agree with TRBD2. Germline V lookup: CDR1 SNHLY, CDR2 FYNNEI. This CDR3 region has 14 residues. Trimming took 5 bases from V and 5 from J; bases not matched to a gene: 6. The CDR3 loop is CASSRAGAGDTQYF. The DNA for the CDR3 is TGTGCCAGCAGTCGAGCGGGAGCAGGAGATACGCAGTATTTT.

This CDR3 is CASSPVQGAGEQYF. In nucleotides, the CDR3 is TGTGCCAGCTCACCAGTACAGGGGGCAGGCGAGCAGTACTTC. V gene TRBV18 combines with J gene TRBJ2-7; TRBD1 agrees at 9 bases. CDR3 size: 14 residues. V shed 2 bases and J 6 bases; nucleotides not matched to a gene: 5. Germline V gives CDR1 KGHSH, CDR2 LQKENI.

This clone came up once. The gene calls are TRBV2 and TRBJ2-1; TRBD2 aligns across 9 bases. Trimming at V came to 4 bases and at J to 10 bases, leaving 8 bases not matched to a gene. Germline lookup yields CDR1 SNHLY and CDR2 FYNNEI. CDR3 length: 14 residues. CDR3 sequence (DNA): TGTGCCAGCAGTGTTACCAGCGGGGGGAGCGAGCAGTTCTTC. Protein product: CASSVTSGGSEQFF.

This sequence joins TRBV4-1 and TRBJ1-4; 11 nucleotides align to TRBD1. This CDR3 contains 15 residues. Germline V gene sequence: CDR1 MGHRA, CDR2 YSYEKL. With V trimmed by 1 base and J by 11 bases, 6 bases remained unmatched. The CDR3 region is CASSQARTGGGKLFF. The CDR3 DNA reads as TGCGCCAGCAGCCAAGCCCGGACAGGGGGCGGGAAACTGTTTTTT.

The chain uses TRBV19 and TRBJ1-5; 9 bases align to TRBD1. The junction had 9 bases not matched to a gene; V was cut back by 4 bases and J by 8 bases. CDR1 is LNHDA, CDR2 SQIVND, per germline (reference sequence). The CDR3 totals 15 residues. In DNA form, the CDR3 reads TGTGCCAGTAGTAGTACAGGGGGCATGGTAGAGCCCCAGCATTTT. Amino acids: CASSSTGGMVEPQHF.

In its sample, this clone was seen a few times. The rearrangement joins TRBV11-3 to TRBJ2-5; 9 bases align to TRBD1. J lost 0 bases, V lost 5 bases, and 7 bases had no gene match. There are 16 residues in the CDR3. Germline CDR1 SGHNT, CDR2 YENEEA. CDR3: CASSPGQGTYQETQYF. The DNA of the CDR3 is TGTGCCAGCAGCCCCGGACAGGGGACGTACCAAGAGACCCAGTACTTC.

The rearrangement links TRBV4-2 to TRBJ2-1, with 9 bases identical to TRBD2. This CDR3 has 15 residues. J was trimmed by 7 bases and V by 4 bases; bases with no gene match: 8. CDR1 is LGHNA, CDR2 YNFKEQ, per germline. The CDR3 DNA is TGTGCCAGCAGCCCAATAGCGGGAGCGGGGAATGAGCAGTTCTTC. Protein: CASSPIAGAGNEQFF.

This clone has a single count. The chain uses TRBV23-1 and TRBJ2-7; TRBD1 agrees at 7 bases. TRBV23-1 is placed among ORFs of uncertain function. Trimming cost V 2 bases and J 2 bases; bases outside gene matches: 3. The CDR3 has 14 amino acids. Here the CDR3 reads CASSQEGATYEQYF. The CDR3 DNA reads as TGCGCCAGCAGTCAAGAGGGGGCTACCTACGAGCAGTACTTC.

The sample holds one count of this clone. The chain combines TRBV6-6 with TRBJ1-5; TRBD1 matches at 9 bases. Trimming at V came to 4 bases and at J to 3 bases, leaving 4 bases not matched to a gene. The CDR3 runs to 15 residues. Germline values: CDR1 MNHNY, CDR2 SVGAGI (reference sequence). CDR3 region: CASSSGQGANQPQHF. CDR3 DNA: TGTGCCAGCAGTTCGGGACAGGGCGCCAATCAGCCCCAGCATTTT.

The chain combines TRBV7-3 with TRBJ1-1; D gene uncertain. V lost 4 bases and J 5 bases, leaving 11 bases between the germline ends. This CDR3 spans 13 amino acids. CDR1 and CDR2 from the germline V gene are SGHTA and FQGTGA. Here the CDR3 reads CASSSGVRTEAFF. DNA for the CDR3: TGTGCCAGCAGCTCCGGGGTGCGGACTGAAGCTTTCTTT.

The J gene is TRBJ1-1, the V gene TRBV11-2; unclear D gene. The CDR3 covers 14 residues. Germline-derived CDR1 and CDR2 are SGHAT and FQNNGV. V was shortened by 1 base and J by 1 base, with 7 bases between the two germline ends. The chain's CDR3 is CASSLVGRNTEAFF. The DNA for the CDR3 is TGTGCCAGCAGCTTAGTTGGCCGGAACACTGAAGCTTTCTTT.

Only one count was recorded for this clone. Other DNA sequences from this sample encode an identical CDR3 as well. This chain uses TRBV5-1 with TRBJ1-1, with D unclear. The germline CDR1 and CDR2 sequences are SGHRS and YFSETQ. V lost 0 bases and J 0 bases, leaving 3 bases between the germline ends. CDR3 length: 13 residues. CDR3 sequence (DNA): TGCGCCAGCAGCTTGGACATGAACACTGAAGCTTTCTTT. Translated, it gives CASSLDMNTEAFF.

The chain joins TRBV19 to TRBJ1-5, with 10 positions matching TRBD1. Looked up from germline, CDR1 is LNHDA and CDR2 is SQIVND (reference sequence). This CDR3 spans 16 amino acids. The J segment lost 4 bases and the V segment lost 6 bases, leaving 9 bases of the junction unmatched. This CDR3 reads CASRTTGGAYNQPQHF. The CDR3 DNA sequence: TGTGCCAGTAGAACGACAGGGGGCGCATATAATCAGCCCCAGCATTTT. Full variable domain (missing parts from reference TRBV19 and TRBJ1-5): DGGITQSPKYLFRKEGQNVTLSCEQNLNHDAMYWYRQDPGQGLRLIYYSQIVNDFQKGDIAEGYSVSREKKESFPLTVTSAQKNPTAFYLCASRTTGGAYNQPQHFGDGTRLSIL.

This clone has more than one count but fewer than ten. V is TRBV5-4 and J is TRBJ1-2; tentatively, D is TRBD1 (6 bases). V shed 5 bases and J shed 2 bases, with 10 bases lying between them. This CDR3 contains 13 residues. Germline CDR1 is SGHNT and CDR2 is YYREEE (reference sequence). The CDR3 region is CASRFTGNYGYTF. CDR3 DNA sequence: TGTGCCAGCAGATTTACAGGGAACTATGGCTACACCTTC. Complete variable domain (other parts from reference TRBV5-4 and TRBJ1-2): ETGVTQSPTHLIKTRGQQVTLRCSSQSGHNTVSWYQQALGQGPQFIFQYYREEENGRGNFPPRFSGLQFPNYSSELNVNALELDDSALYLCASRFTGNYGYTFGSGTRLTVV.

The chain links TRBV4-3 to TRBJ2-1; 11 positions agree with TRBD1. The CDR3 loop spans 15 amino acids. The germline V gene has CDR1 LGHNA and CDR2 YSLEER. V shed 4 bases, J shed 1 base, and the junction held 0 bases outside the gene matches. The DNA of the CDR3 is TGCGCCAGCAGCCGGGACAGGGGGTCCTACAATGAGCAGTTCTTC. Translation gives CASSRDRGSYNEQFF.

This chain's CDR3 is CASSGQLNTEAFF. In nucleotides, the CDR3 is TGTGCCAGCAGTGGACAGCTGAACACTGAAGCTTTCTTT. The rearrangement joins TRBV2 to TRBJ1-1, with a tentative D call TRBD1 (5 bases). The germline V and J ends were trimmed by 4 bases and 0 bases, with 6 bases remaining between them. Germline V gene data show CDR1 as SNHLY and CDR2 as FYNNEI. CDR3 length equals 13 residues. The whole variable domain, remainder taken from reference TRBV2 and TRBJ1-1, is EPEVTQTPSHQVTQMGQEVILRCVPISNHLYFYWYRQILGQKVEFLVSFYNNEISEKSEIFDDQFSVERPDGSNFTLKIRSTKLEDSAMYFCASSGQLNTEAFFGQGTRLTVV.

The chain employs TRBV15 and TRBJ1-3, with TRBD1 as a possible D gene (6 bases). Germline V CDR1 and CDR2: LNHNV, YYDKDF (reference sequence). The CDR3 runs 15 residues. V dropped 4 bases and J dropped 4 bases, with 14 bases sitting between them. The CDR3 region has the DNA TGTGCCACCAGCAAAAACAGGGTCGCCGGAAACACCATATATTTT. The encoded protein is CATSKNRVAGNTIYF.

The CDR3 is CAWSETRRDEQYF. As DNA, the CDR3 is TGTGCCTGGAGTGAGACCCGGAGGGACGAGCAGTACTTC. The gene calls are TRBV30 and TRBJ2-7; tentative D call: TRBD2 (6 bases). This CDR3 has 13 residues. Germline CDR1 reads GTSNPN; CDR2 reads SVGIG (reference sequence). The germline V and J ends were trimmed by 1 base and 5 bases, with 12 bases remaining between them.

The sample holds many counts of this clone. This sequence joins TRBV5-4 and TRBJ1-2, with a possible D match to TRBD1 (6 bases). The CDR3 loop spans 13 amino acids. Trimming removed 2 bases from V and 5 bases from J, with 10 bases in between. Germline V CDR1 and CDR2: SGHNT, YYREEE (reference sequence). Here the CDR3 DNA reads TGTGCCAGCAGCTTTACAGGGCCTTATGGCTACACCTTC. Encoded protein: CASSFTGPYGYTF.

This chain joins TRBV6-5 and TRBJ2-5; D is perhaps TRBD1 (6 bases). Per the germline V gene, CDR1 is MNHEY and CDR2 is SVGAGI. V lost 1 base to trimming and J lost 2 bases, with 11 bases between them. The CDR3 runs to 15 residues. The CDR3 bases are TGTGCCAGCAGTTACTACGGACAGCTTCAAGAGACCCAGTACTTC. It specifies CASSYYGQLQETQYF.